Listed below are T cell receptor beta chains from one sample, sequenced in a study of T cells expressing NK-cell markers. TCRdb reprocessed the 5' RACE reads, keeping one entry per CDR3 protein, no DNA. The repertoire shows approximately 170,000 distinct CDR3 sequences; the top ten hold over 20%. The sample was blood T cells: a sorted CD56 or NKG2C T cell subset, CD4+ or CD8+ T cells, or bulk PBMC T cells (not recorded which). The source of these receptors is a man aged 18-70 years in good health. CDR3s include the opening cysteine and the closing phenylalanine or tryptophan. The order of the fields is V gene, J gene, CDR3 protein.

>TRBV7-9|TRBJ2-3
CASSPGVAGLLDTQYF
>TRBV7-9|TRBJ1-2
CIIAPRDYGYTF
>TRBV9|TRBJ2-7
CASSENYEQYF
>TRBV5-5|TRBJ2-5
CASSSASGGYKTQYF
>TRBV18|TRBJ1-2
CASSLSPYRDYGYTF
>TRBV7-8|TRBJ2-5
CASSPNPRGGETQYF
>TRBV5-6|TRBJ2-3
CASSTEPNTDTQYF
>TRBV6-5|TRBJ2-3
CASSYLGGGSGGTQYF
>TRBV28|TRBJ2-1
CASSLSAVNEQFF
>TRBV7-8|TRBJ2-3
CASSHGTSDTQYF
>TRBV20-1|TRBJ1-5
CSAEDRANQPQHF
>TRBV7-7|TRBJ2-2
CASSWGQGENTGELFF
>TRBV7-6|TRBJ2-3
CASSLLGRGDTGTQYF
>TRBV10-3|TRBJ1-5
CAISPGTVFSNQPQHF